The 28 T cell receptor beta chains below were found in one sample sequenced in a study of cytomegalovirus exposure and HLA in healthy donors. PCR employed 60 Vbeta and 13 Jbeta primers. TCRdb keeps only in-frame clones here, not all; method: immunoSEQ multiplex PCR. In the table there are 200,000 to 250,000 clones, around four fifths of which are singletons. The source material was PBMCs. These receptors were obtained from a woman aged 50 to 60 in good health and CMV-seropositive.

The chain is built from TRBV5-1 and TRBJ2-5; D remains ambiguous. Trimming shortened V by 0 bases and J by 4 bases, and 7 bases separated the two germline ends. The CDR3 is 13 residues long. The germline V gene encodes CDR1 SGHRS and CDR2 YFSETQ. The DNA of the CDR3 is TGCGCCAGCAGCTTGGTGCCGCGAGAGACCCAGTACTTC. This gives the protein CASSLVPRETQYF.

This rearrangement joins TRBV6-1 to TRBJ1-2; D is possibly TRBD1 (5 bases). Germline-derived CDR1 and CDR2 are MNHNS and SASEGT. V shed 5 bases and J shed 4 bases, with 11 bases lying between them. This CDR3 is 13 amino acids long. CDR3 coding DNA: TGTGCCAGCAGTTCTCGGGGGGTCTATGGCTACACCTTC. It codes for CASSSRGVYGYTF.

The J gene is TRBJ2-1, the V gene TRBV6-1; 8 bases fit TRBD2. With 2 bases clipped from V and 5 bases from J, the junction kept 8 bases outside the gene matches. CDR3 length equals 16 residues. Germline CDR1 and CDR2: MNHNS and SASEGT. In DNA, the CDR3 is TGTGCCAGCAGTGAATTGCCGGGACTAGATGACAATGAGCAGTTCTTC. This encodes CASSELPGLDDNEQFF.

The genes are TRBV2 and TRBJ1-6; TRBD1 is a possible D gene (5 bases). Per germline, CDR1 SNHLY and CDR2 FYNNEI. The CDR3 is made up of 14 amino acids. V dropped 3 bases and J dropped 5 bases, with 8 bases sitting between them. CDR3: CASSDGTNNSPLHF. The DNA for the CDR3 is TGTGCCAGCAGTGACGGGACTAATAATTCACCCCTCCACTTT.

The chain carries TRBV9 and TRBJ1-6; unclear D gene. The CDR3 totals 12 residues. V lost 4 bases and J 13 bases, leaving 12 bases between the germline ends. The germline gives CDR1 SGDLS, CDR2 YYNGEE. CDR3 DNA sequence: TGTGCCAGCAGCCGGGGAGGTGTCCCCCTCCACTTT. Encoded protein: CASSRGGVPLHF.

This chain joins TRBV5-4 and TRBJ2-1, with D possibly TRBD2 on 6 matching bases. This CDR3 contains 15 residues. Germline V gives CDR1 SGHNT, CDR2 YYREEE (reference sequence). Trimming took 1 base from V and 10 from J, leaving 18 bases between them. CDR3 residues: CASSLYGGPLGEQFF. The CDR3 coding sequence is TGTGCCAGCAGCTTGTACGGGGGACCCTTAGGAGAGCAGTTCTTC.

J is TRBJ2-3 and V is TRBV11-3, with 11 nucleotides matching TRBD2. This CDR3 contains 16 residues. V was clipped by 4 bases and J by 2 bases; unmatched bases: 5. Looked up from germline, CDR1 is SGHNT and CDR2 is YENEEA. In nucleotides, the CDR3 is TGTGCCAGCAGCTCTGGGACTAGCGGCTACACAGATACGCAGTATTTT. Translated, it gives CASSSGTSGYTDTQYF.

This chain joins TRBV29-1 and TRBJ1-6, with D possibly TRBD1 on 5 matching bases. Germline V gene data show CDR1 as SQVTM and CDR2 as ANQGSEA. The CDR3 consists of 13 residues. V was trimmed by 6 bases and J by 7 bases, leaving 13 bases between them. The CDR3 DNA is TGCAGCGTGAGGAAGGGGCGAAATTCACCCCTCCACTTT. Protein: CSVRKGRNSPLHF.

The CDR3: CASSESLGGRTDTQYF. The CDR3 nucleotides read TGCGCCAGCAGTGAGTCGCTGGGGGGACGCACAGATACGCAGTATTTT. This chain links TRBV10-1 with TRBJ2-3, with a possible D match to TRBD2 (6 bases). Between the trimmed V and J ends, which lost 0 bases and 1 base, there was a span of 11 bases. The CDR3 contains 16 residues. Germline V gene lookup returns CDR1 WNHNN and CDR2 SYGVQD (reference sequence).

This rearrangement joins TRBV5-1 to TRBJ2-5, with 11 bases matching TRBD1. Losses at the gene ends were 4 bases for V and 5 bases for J; bases not matched to a gene: 7. The CDR3 runs to 15 residues. Germline V gives CDR1 SGHRS, CDR2 YFSETQ. CDR3 DNA: TGCGCCAGCAGCAAGGGACAGGGGGGAAAGGAGACCCAGTACTTC. The encoded protein is CASSKGQGGKETQYF.

V and J are TRBV30 and TRBJ1-1; TRBD1 matches 7 bases. The ends lost 0 bases at V and 9 bases at J; junction bases unmatched: 13. Germline V CDR1 and CDR2: GTSNPN, SVGIG (reference sequence). This CDR3 is 15 amino acids long. CDR3 DNA: TGTGCCTGGAGTGTAACAGGGGCCCGGGTTGAAAAAGCTTTCTTT. Protein: CAWSVTGARVEKAFF.

This clone has a single count. The chain carries TRBV4-1 and TRBJ2-7, with 9 bases matching TRBD1. Germline V CDR1 and CDR2: MGHRA, YSYEKL. The CDR3 sequence is 18 residues long. Trimming took 0 bases from V and 3 from J; bases not matched to a gene: 12. CDR3 loop: CASSQDIAGQGIFYEQYF. DNA for the CDR3: TGCGCCAGCAGCCAAGATATCGCGGGACAGGGAATCTTCTACGAGCAGTACTTC.

The V call is TRBV7-9, the J call TRBJ1-6; D is perhaps TRBD1 (6 bases). Per the germline V gene, CDR1 is SEHNR and CDR2 is FQNEAQ (reference sequence). V was clipped by 1 base and J by 8 bases, with 18 bases between them. There are 17 residues in the CDR3. CDR3 sequence: CASSLVSDRYHDSPLHF. CDR3 in DNA: TGTGCCAGCAGCTTAGTTTCCGACAGGTATCACGATTCACCCCTCCACTTT.

The chain couples TRBV28 to TRBJ1-1, with TRBD1 matching over 7 bases. The V gene's germline CDR1 is MDHEN and CDR2 SYDVKM. The CDR3 covers 13 residues. V trimming: 7 bases; J trimming: 7 bases; junction bases outside the gene matches: 9. CDR3 sequence (DNA): TGTGCCAGCAACGACAGGGATAGACGTGAAGCTTTCTTT. Translated, it gives CASNDRDRREAFF.

This clone was seen more than once but under ten times. The V gene is TRBV10-3, the J gene TRBJ1-1; TRBD1 agrees at 7 bases. This CDR3 contains 14 residues. With V trimmed by 6 bases and J by 1 base, 5 bases remained unmatched. Germline CDR1 ENHRY, CDR2 SYGVKD. The CDR3 protein is CAISGQAKNTEAFF. The CDR3 region has the DNA TGTGCCATCAGCGGACAGGCGAAGAACACTGAAGCTTTCTTT.

This sequence joins TRBV19 and TRBJ1-1; the match to TRBD1 covers 10 bases. The CDR3 spans 16 residues. CDR1 is LNHDA, CDR2 SQIVND, per germline (reference sequence). The junction had 7 bases not matched to a gene; V was cut back by 6 bases and J by 0 bases. DNA of the CDR3: TGTGCCAGTAGGCTACCTGGGACAGGGGTGAACACTGAAGCTTTCTTT. Its protein product is CASRLPGTGVNTEAFF.

A single count supports this clone. V and J are TRBV6-4 and TRBJ1-5, with TRBD1 matching over 10 bases. Germline-derived CDR1 and CDR2 are MRHNA and SNTAGT. V dropped 6 bases and J dropped 7; count of bases not matched to a gene: 6. The CDR3 covers 14 residues. CDR3 bases: TGTGCCAGCAGCGCCGGGACAGGGGAACAGCCCCAGCATTTT. This translates into CASSAGTGEQPQHF.

This clone is a singleton in its sample. The chain uses TRBV30 and TRBJ2-2; the D is unclear. This CDR3 comprises 14 residues. The germline V gene has CDR1 GTSNPN and CDR2 SVGIG (reference sequence). The V end lost 5 bases, the J end lost 0 bases, and 10 bases lay between the germline ends. This CDR3 is CAWRHQANTGELFF. The CDR3 DNA follows: TGTGCCTGGCGGCACCAGGCGAACACCGGGGAGCTGTTTTTT.

V gene TRBV2 combines with J gene TRBJ1-5; 7 positions match TRBD1. After removal of 6 bases from V and 4 bases from J, the junction contained 3 bases not matched to a gene. Germline loops: CDR1 SNHLY, CDR2 FYNNEI. This CDR3 region has 13 residues. For the CDR3, the DNA is TGTGCCAGCAGCGACAGGGAGAATCAGCCCCAGCATTTT. Translation: CASSDRENQPQHF.

The CDR3 DNA reads TGTGCCAGCAGTAGCAGGGGTGGGAGTCAGCCCCAGCATTTT. Protein: CASSSRGGSQPQHF. V gene TRBV28 combines with J gene TRBJ1-5; D possibly corresponds to TRBD1 (6 bases). Germline V gene sequence: CDR1 MDHEN, CDR2 SYDVKM. CDR3 size: 14 residues. V was clipped by 5 bases and J by 6 bases, with 14 bases between them.

The chain couples TRBV5-1 to TRBJ2-6, with D possibly being TRBD2 (5 bases). From germline, CDR1 is SGHRS and CDR2 YFSETQ. V lost 4 bases and J 0 bases, leaving 17 bases between the germline ends. The CDR3 is 18 residues long. CDR3 sequence (DNA): TGCGCCAGCAGCGCCGCCGGGATTTCGAGCTCTGGGGCCAACGTCCTGACTTTC. As protein: CASSAAGISSSGANVLTF.

The CDR3 sequence is CASSVGIRGGYTF. The CDR3 region has the DNA TGTGCCAGCAGTGTAGGAATTCGGGGTGGCTACACCTTC. This sequence joins TRBV25-1 and TRBJ1-2, with D uncertain. V lost 4 bases to trimming and J lost 7 bases, with 13 bases between them. In germline, CDR1 is MGHDK, CDR2 SYGVNS. This CDR3 comprises 13 residues.

V is TRBV7-9 and J is TRBJ2-7, with 8 bases that match TRBD1. With 5 bases clipped from V and 5 bases from J, the junction kept 5 bases outside the gene matches. The V gene's germline CDR1 is SEHNR and CDR2 FQNEAQ (reference sequence). The CDR3 loop spans 13 amino acids. The CDR3 region is CASSPGQGNEQYF. In DNA, the CDR3 is TGTGCCAGCAGCCCAGGACAGGGAAACGAGCAGTACTTC. Variable domain in full (rest from reference TRBV7-9 and TRBJ2-7): DTGVSQNPRHKITKRGQNVTFRCDPISEHNRLYWYRQTLGQGPEFLTYFQNEAQLEKSRLLSDRFSAERPKGSFSTLEIQRTEQGDSAMYLCASSPGQGNEQYFGPGTRLTVT.

The chain joins TRBV5-8 to TRBJ2-7; possibly TRBD1 for D (5 bases). Germline-derived CDR1 and CDR2 are SGHTS and YDEGEE. Trimming removed 5 bases from V and 0 bases from J, with 12 bases in between. This CDR3 is 14 amino acids long. The CDR3 nucleotides are TGTGCCAGCAGGACAGCAATTCACTCCTACGAGCAGTACTTC. Amino acid sequence: CASRTAIHSYEQYF. Based on the CDR3 plus reference TRBV5-8 and TRBJ2-7, the full variable domain is EAGVTQSPTHLIKTRGQQATLRCSPISGHTSVYWYQQALGLGLQFLLWYDEGEERNRGNFPPRFSGRQFPNYSSELNVNALELEDSALYLCASRTAIHSYEQYFGPGTRLTVT.

The rearrangement joins TRBV7-2 to TRBJ2-5; 11 bases agree with TRBD2. The CDR3 totals 18 residues. The germline CDR1 and CDR2 sequences are SGHTA and FQGNSA. Trimming at V came to 1 base and at J to 6 bases, leaving 13 bases not matched to a gene. The CDR3 nucleotides are TGTGCCAGCAGCTTAGTGGCTAGCGGGGGGACTCAACGTAAGACCCAGTACTTC. Its translation: CASSLVASGGTQRKTQYF.

The J gene is TRBJ1-5, the V gene TRBV5-8; 8 bases agree with TRBD1. Germline V CDR1 and CDR2: SGHTS, YDEGEE. CDR3 size: 16 residues. The V gene end was trimmed by 4 bases and the J gene end by 4 bases; junction bases not matched to a gene: 10. The CDR3 sequence: CASSTAGQGRNQPQHF. As DNA, the CDR3 is TGTGCCAGCAGCACTGCAGGACAGGGACGAAATCAGCCCCAGCATTTT.

The CDR3 nucleotides read TGTGCCAGTAGTACCCCCGACAGGGGTTACGAGCAGTACTTC. Its translation is CASSTPDRGYEQYF. V is TRBV19 and J is TRBJ2-7; 8 bases fit TRBD1. The CDR3 totals 14 residues. Trimming removed 4 bases from V and 4 bases from J; junction bases left unmatched: 6. In germline, CDR1 is LNHDA, CDR2 SQIVND (reference sequence). The full variable domain, its missing parts supplied by reference TRBV19 and TRBJ2-7, is DGGITQSPKYLFRKEGQNVTLSCEQNLNHDAMYWYRQDPGQGLRLIYYSQIVNDFQKGDIAEGYSVSREKKESFPLTVTSAQKNPTAFYLCASSTPDRGYEQYFGPGTRLTVT.

The chain has TRBV7-9 and TRBJ1-2, with a tentative D call TRBD1 (5 bases). There are 12 residues in the CDR3. V lost 3 bases and J lost 8, with 10 bases in between. Germline V gene data show CDR1 as SEHNR and CDR2 as FQNEAQ (reference sequence). CDR3: CASSLGGEGYTF. The CDR3 nucleotides read TGTGCCAGCAGCTTGGGGGGGGAAGGCTACACCTTC.